Listed below are T cell receptor beta chains from one sample, sequenced in a study of blood T cell repertoires in COVID-19. The protocol was immunoSEQ multiplex PCR, while the TCRdb copy is restricted to in-frame clones and leaves out a portion. The sample contains some 200,000 clones, roughly 84% of which appear only once. The sequenced sample consisted of peripheral blood. The source is a woman aged 25-40 years who had recovered from COVID-19. CDR3s include the opening cysteine and the closing phenylalanine or tryptophan. Fields, in order: V gene, D gene, clone size, J gene, CDR3 DNA, CDR3 protein. A D gene is named only where the DNA matches it firmly. Clone size, where shown, is once, few, many, or a class for clones that have expanded.

TRBV9	TRBD2	-	TRBJ2-3	TGTGCCAGCAGCGCTAAATGGACTAGCGGGAGGCTTACAGATACGCAGTATTTT	CASSAKWTSGRLTDTQYF
TRBV6-5	-	-	TRBJ2-4	TGTGCCAGTAGGTTTCAGGGCATTCAGTACTTC	CASRFQGIQYF
TRBV3-1/TRBV3-2	-	few	TRBJ1-5	TGTGCCAGCAGCCAAAATCGGGGTCAGCCCCAGCATTTT	CASSQNRGQPQHF
TRBV6-5	-	-	TRBJ2-3	TGTGCCAGCAGTTACGGCCAGGGTGGCACAGATACGCAGTATTTT	CASSYGQGGTDTQYF
TRBV5-6	TRBD1	-	TRBJ1-3	TGTGCCAGCAGCACTACGGACAGGGGGAACACCATATATTTT	CASSTTDRGNTIYF
TRBV30	TRBD1	-	TRBJ1-4	TGTGCCTGGGGTCCGGGACAGGGTGAAAAACTGTTTTTT	CAWGPGQGEKLFF
TRBV7-8	TRBD2	once	TRBJ2-1	TGTGCCAGCAGCTTAATACTAGCGGGAGGTAACAATGAGCAGTTCTTC	CASSLILAGGNNEQFF
TRBV9	-	-	TRBJ1-1	TGTGCCAGCAGCATAACAGGAGGCGGGATTGGTGCTGAAGCTTTCTTT	CASSITGGGIGAEAFF
TRBV28	-	-	TRBJ2-7	TGTGCCAGCCACCCCGCGAGACAGGCCTACGAGCAGTACTTC	CASHPARQAYEQYF
TRBV30	-	-	TRBJ2-1	TGTGCCTGGTCCCCAGGGGTCAATGAGCAGTTCTTC	CAWSPGVNEQFF
TRBV19	-	-	TRBJ1-2	TGTGCCAGTAGTACACCGGGACACGAAATGGCTAACTATGGCTACACCTTC	CASSTPGHEMANYGYTF
TRBV5-1	TRBD1	-	TRBJ1-4	TGCGCCAGCAGTTCCGGGACAGGGGTGGAAAAACTGTTTTTT	CASSSGTGVEKLFF
TRBV5-8	-	few	TRBJ2-3	TGTGCCAGCAGCTTTAGAGCAGATACGCAGTATTTT	CASSFRADTQYF
TRBV28	-	-	TRBJ2-3	TGTGCCAGCAGCCTCCTGAGGCCCTCGGGAACAGATACGCAGTATTTT	CASSLLRPSGTDTQYF
TRBV6-5	-	-	TRBJ2-7	TGTGCCAGCAGGCCCCGAGAGGGATCCTACGAGCAGTACTTC	CASRPREGSYEQYF
TRBV9	-	once	TRBJ2-3	TGTGCCAGCGGTGAAAGCGGGAGCACAGATACGCAGTATTTT	CASGESGSTDTQYF
TRBV10-2	TRBD2	-	TRBJ2-1	TGCGCCAGCAGCGGGTCACTAGCGGGAGTCGGCGAGCAGTTCTTC	CASSGSLAGVGEQFF
TRBV28	TRBD1	-	TRBJ2-7	TGTGCCAGCAGTTTGCCGGGGACAGGGTACCACGAGCAGTACTTC	CASSLPGTGYHEQYF
TRBV5-1	-	-	TRBJ2-7	TGCGCCAGCAGTCCTGACGGGTCCCGGGACGAGCAGTACTTC	CASSPDGSRDEQYF
TRBV27	-	-	TRBJ2-7	TGTGCCAGCAGTTTATCCTACGGGATCACTTACGAGCAGTACTTC	CASSLSYGITYEQYF
TRBV19	-	-	TRBJ1-5	TGTGCCAGTATTGCTACTGCTCACGATCAGCCCCAGCATTTT	CASIATAHDQPQHF
TRBV28	TRBD1	once	TRBJ1-2	TGTGCCAGCAGAGGACAGGGGATGGCCTATGGCTACACCTTC	CASRGQGMAYGYTF
TRBV6-5	-	-	TRBJ2-3	TGTGCCAGCAGCCCCCTGGCGGTTAGCACAGATACGCAGTATTTT	CASSPLAVSTDTQYF
TRBV10-3	TRBD1	-	TRBJ2-7	TGTGCCATTTCCGGGACAGGCGAGGAGCAGTACTTC	CAISGTGEEQYF
TRBV27	TRBD1	-	TRBJ2-2	TGTGCCAGCAGTAAAGGACAGGGGGATTGGACCGGGGAGCTGTTTTTT	CASSKGQGDWTGELFF
TRBV28	-	-	TRBJ2-7	TGTGCCAGCAGTTTTAACTTCCGGCGGCGAAACTACGAGCAGTACTTC	CASSFNFRRRNYEQYF
TRBV9	TRBD1	-	TRBJ2-7	TGTGCCAGCAGCGCACTCTATCGTGGACAGGGTACCCACGAGCAGTACTTC	CASSALYRGQGTHEQYF
TRBV30	TRBD2	-	TRBJ2-3	TGTGCCTGGAGCCTAGCGGGAGAATATACGCAGTATTTT	CAWSLAGEYTQYF
TRBV6-5	TRBD1	few	TRBJ2-5	TGTGCCAGCTCGGACAGGGCCGAAGAGACCCAGTACTTC	CASSDRAEETQYF
TRBV19	TRBD1	-	TRBJ1-1	TGTGCCAGTAACCAAGCAGGGGGAGGGAACACTGAAGCTTTCTTT	CASNQAGGGNTEAFF
TRBV7-9	TRBD1	-	TRBJ2-7	TGTGCCAGCAGCAGTACAGGGGGCGAGCAGTACTTC	CASSSTGGEQYF
TRBV30	-	-	TRBJ2-7	TGTGCCTGGAGTACCGGAGTCGAGCAGTACTTC	CAWSTGVEQYF
TRBV28	-	-	TRBJ1-1	TGTGCCAGCACCTATCTCTCGGGGGAGACTGAAGCTTTCTTT	CASTYLSGETEAFF
TRBV6-5	TRBD2	-	TRBJ2-5	TGTGCCACTTCAACACTAGCGTACGACCAAGAGACCCAGTACTTC	CATSTLAYDQETQYF
TRBV7-7	TRBD2	once	TRBJ2-7	TGTGCTAGCAGCACCCGAGCGGGAGGCCCCCACGAGCAGTACTTC	CASSTRAGGPHEQYF
TRBV14	TRBD2	-	TRBJ2-3	TGTGCCAGCAGCCAAGAACTAGCGGGAGCCAGGACGACAGATACGCAGTATTTT	CASSQELAGARTTDTQYF